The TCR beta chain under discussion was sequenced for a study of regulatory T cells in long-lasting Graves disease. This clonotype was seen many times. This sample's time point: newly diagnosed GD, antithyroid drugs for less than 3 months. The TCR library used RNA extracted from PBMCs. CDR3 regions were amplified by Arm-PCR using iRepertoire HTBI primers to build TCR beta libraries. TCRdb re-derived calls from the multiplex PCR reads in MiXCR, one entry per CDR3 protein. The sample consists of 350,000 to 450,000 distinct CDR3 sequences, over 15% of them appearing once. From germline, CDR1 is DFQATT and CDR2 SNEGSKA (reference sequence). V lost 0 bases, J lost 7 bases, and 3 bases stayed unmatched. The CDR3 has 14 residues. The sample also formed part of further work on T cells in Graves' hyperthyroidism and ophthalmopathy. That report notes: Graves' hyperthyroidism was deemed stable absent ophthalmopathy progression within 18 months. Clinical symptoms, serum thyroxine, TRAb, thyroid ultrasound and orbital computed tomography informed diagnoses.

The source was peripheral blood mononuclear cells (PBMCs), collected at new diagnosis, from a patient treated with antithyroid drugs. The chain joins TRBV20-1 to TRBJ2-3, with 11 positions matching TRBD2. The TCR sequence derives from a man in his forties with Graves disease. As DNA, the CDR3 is TGCAGTGCTAGAGATCTAGCGGGGGGAAATACGCAGTATTTT. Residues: CSARDLAGGNTQYF.